This T cell receptor beta chain appears in the sequencing data of a study of blood T cell repertoires in COVID-19. The overall study: The samples span acute and convalescent COVID-19 from the United States, Italy and Spain.

Trimming removed 2 bases from V and 0 bases from J; junction bases left unmatched: 13. The CDR3 loop spans 19 amino acids. Germline CDR1 and CDR2: MNHNS and SASEGT. In this sample, this clone turned up once. Original analysis: For nucleated cells, counts were estimated from reference gene primer amplification. This table comes from immunoSEQ multiplex PCR, and its TCRdb copy is limited to in-frame clones, with some not included. Clone size and V and J calls were adopted from that table, with D and trimming inferred from the DNA. The data show approximately 260,000 clones, with approximately 83% seen just once and roughly 9.6% held by the top ten.

The receptor comes from a woman between 65 and 79 years old with acute or convalescent COVID-19. Sequenced: peripheral blood. The chain recombines TRBV6-1 with TRBJ2-5; 9 bases line up with TRBD1. The CDR3 nucleotides are TGTGCCAGCAGTGAATATAGATACTCCACAGGGGGCAACCAAGAGACCCAGTACTTC. Translation: CASSEYRYSTGGNQETQYF.